One and the same sample provided the 12 T cell receptor beta chains below, sequenced in a study of cytomegalovirus exposure and HLA in healthy donors. 13 Jbeta primers and 60 Vbeta primers were used for the PCR. Only in-frame clones appear in the TCRdb table, and some are missing; sequencing was by immunoSEQ multiplex PCR. The sample has approximately 100,000 clones; 65% to 80% are singletons. Material: PBMCs. The receptor set was obtained from a female donor in good health and CMV-seropositive.

The CDR3 is CASGRFYEQYF. The CDR3 DNA reads as TGTGCCAGCGGGAGATTCTACGAGCAGTACTTC. The gene calls are TRBV28 and TRBJ2-7, with D perhaps matching TRBD2 (5 bases). In germline, CDR1 is MDHEN, CDR2 SYDVKM. This CDR3 has 11 amino acids. V lost 8 bases and J lost 3, with 8 bases in between.

The chain is built from TRBV20-1 and TRBJ1-2; D is perhaps TRBD1 (5 bases). Germline CDR1 is DFQATT and CDR2 is SNEGSKA (reference sequence). The CDR3 totals 11 residues. V gave up 3 bases and J gave up 6 bases, with 8 bases separating them. The chain's CDR3 is CSASLGDGYTF. CDR3 sequence (DNA): TGCAGTGCTAGCTTAGGGGATGGCTACACCTTC.

The chain recombines TRBV5-8 with TRBJ2-5; tentatively, D is TRBD2 (7 bases). CDR1 SGHTS and CDR2 YDEGEE come from the germline V gene. V lost 2 bases, J lost 1 base, and 12 bases lay in between. The CDR3 runs to 15 residues. CDR3 coding DNA: TGTGCCAGCAGCTTAAGGGGGGGTCTCCAAGAGACCCAGTACTTC. Amino acid sequence: CASSLRGGLQETQYF.

This clone was detected only a few times. The rearrangement joins TRBV2 to TRBJ1-2, with 7 bases that match TRBD1. The trim removed 7 bases at V and 1 base at J, leaving 6 bases unmatched. Looked up from germline, CDR1 is SNHLY and CDR2 is FYNNEI. The CDR3 consists of 14 residues. The CDR3 region has the DNA TGTGCCAGCAACCCAGACAGGGTTAACTATGGCTACACCTTC. Protein product: CASNPDRVNYGYTF.

This sequence joins TRBV5-4 and TRBJ2-7; D is undetermined. Trimming took off 0 bases at V and 0 bases at J, with 13 bases between the two ends. Germline CDR1 is SGHNT and CDR2 is YYREEE (reference sequence). There are 16 residues in the CDR3. In nucleotides, the CDR3 is TGTGCCAGCAGCTTGGGCGGAACGATGAGCTCCTACGAGCAGTACTTC. This sequence encodes CASSLGGTMSSYEQYF.

The V gene is TRBV6-5, the J gene TRBJ2-7; tentatively, D is TRBD2 (6 bases). Germline CDR1 reads MNHEY; CDR2 reads SVGAGI. The V end was cut by 2 bases, the J end by 6 bases, with 17 bases between. The CDR3 covers 15 residues. The CDR3 protein is CASSYRGGTLGEQYF. The CDR3 DNA follows: TGTGCCAGCAGTTACCGGGGCGGGACGTTGGGCGAGCAGTACTTC.

The genes are TRBV19 and TRBJ2-1, with D possibly matching TRBD2 (6 bases). Germline-derived CDR1 and CDR2 are LNHDA and SQIVND (reference sequence). The CDR3 is made up of 16 amino acids. The V gene lost 10 bases and the J gene lost 0 bases, with 19 bases spanning the gap. The CDR3: CATGGHGSSSYNEQFF. The CDR3 coding sequence is TGTGCCACCGGAGGGCACGGGTCGAGCTCCTACAATGAGCAGTTCTTC.

The chain joins TRBV6-1 to TRBJ1-2; 7 bases match TRBD1. Germline V gives CDR1 MNHNS, CDR2 SASEGT. CDR3 length equals 17 residues. V trimming: 3 bases; J trimming: 7 bases; junction bases outside the gene matches: 17. The CDR3 loop is CASSERLGTDYFAGYTF. CDR3 DNA sequence: TGTGCCAGCAGTGAGAGGCTCGGGACAGACTACTTTGCTGGCTACACCTTC.

This clone has just a few counts. The chain carries TRBV27 and TRBJ2-1, with 8 bases aligning to TRBD2. Per the germline V gene, CDR1 is MNHEY and CDR2 is SMNVEV (reference sequence). V trimming: 6 bases; J trimming: 6 bases; junction bases outside the gene matches: 10. This CDR3 is 15 amino acids long. The CDR3 coding sequence is TGTGCCAGCAGATCCGTAGGACTAGCCAGCAATGAGCAGTTCTTC. Translating gives CASRSVGLASNEQFF.

The J gene is TRBJ1-4, the V gene TRBV5-1, with 7 positions matching TRBD1. The CDR3 runs to 15 residues. Per germline, CDR1 SGHRS and CDR2 YFSETQ. V dropped 4 bases and J dropped 8; count of bases not matched to a gene: 11. This CDR3 reads CASSAQGEEGEKLFF. CDR3 coding DNA: TGCGCCAGCAGCGCTCAGGGGGAGGAGGGCGAAAAACTGTTTTTT.

The rearrangement uses TRBV19 and TRBJ2-1; 11 nucleotides align to TRBD1. The CDR3 sequence is 14 residues long. V shed 11 bases, J shed 6 bases, and the junction held 9 bases outside the gene matches. The germline gives CDR1 LNHDA, CDR2 SQIVND (reference sequence). CDR3: CASRTGGSGNEQFF. The DNA of the CDR3 is TGTGCCTCACGGACAGGGGGCAGTGGCAATGAGCAGTTCTTC.

The V call is TRBV30, the J call TRBJ2-1; D might be TRBD2 (7 bases). The CDR3 is 15 amino acids. The germline V and J ends were trimmed by 2 bases and 6 bases, with 17 bases remaining between them. Germline V CDR1 and CDR2: GTSNPN, SVGIG (reference sequence). CDR3 DNA sequence: TGTGCCTGGAGTAAGGGGGGGGGCCTTATCAATGAGCAGTTCTTC. It yields the protein CAWSKGGGLINEQFF.